This TCR beta chain was captured by sequencing in a study of shared clonotypes between healthy human individuals. All donors were Caucasian adults living in Nashville, Tennessee. The DNA input per sorted-subset replicate PCR was about 220 ng, corresponding to 30,000 or so T cell genomes. Some clones are missing from TCRdb's copy, which holds only in-frame ones; the method was immunoSEQ multiplex PCR. The sample contains around 700,000 clones, around 72% of which appear only once. Of note for this clone: Its antigen is still unknown.

Overall study results and limits: Sorted-subset samples were not fully sequenced, rarefaction indicated. The study generally estimated greater richness for naive than memory subsets.

Trimming cost V 3 bases and J 7 bases; bases outside gene matches: 12. The CDR3 length is 16 residues. Germline CDR1 and CDR2: LNHDA and SQIVND (reference sequence). The clonotype originates from a woman in her thirties in good health. Sequenced material: memory CD4+ T cells sorted from blood. Documented subset: CD45RA-negative fraction. The chain employs TRBV19 and TRBJ1-2, with 9 nucleotides matching TRBD1. This chain's CDR3 is CASSIRSGQGFRGYTF. The DNA of the CDR3 is TGTGCCAGTAGTATCAGGTCGGGACAGGGTTTTCGTGGCTACACCTTC.